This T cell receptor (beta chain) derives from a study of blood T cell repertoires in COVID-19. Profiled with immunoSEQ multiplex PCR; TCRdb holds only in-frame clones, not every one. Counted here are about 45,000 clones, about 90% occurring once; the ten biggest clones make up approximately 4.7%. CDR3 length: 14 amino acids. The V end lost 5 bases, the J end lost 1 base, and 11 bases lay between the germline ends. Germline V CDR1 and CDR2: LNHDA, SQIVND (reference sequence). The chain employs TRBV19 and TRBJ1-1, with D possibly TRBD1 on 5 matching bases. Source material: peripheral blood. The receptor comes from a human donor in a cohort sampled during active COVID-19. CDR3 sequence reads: CASSGRGGNTEAFF. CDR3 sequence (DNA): TGTGCCAGTAGTGGACGCGGGGGGAACACTGAAGCTTTCTTT.